This TCR beta chain was recorded in a study of control samples from healthy donors and cancer patients. Trimming took 0 bases from V and 7 from J; bases not matched to a gene: 8. Germline V gene data show CDR1 as LGHDT and CDR2 as YNNKEL (reference sequence). This CDR3 is built from 16 residues. The sample holds a few counts of this clone. Produced via immunoSEQ multiplex PCR; TCRdb's table is partial and in-frame only. The repertoire holds 60,000 to 75,000 clones, roughly 86% seen once, with under 3% in the top ten. The material sequenced was PBMCs. This chain joins TRBV3-1 (or the pseudogene TRBV3-2) and TRBJ1-4; TRBD1 aligns across 7 bases. This clonotype originated in a woman between 45 and 65 years old with head and neck cancer. The CDR3 region has the DNA TGTGCCAGCAGCCAAGATCTAGGAGGGGGCCGTGAAAAACTGTTTTTT. Translating gives CASSQDLGGGREKLFF.